The 17 T cell receptor beta chains reported below all come from one sample, sequenced in a study of response to subunit inactivated influenza vaccine. TCRdb passed the RT-PCR reads through MiXCR, listing each CDR3 protein once. The data show fewer than 800,000 distinct CDR3 sequences, more than 15% seen once. The sequencing used PBMCs from blood, collected 11 to 12 days after vaccination. Every receptor here comes from a man aged 50 or older who received an inactivated influenza vaccine.

J is TRBJ2-3 and V is TRBV4-2, with 8 bases lining up with TRBD2. The V and J ends lost 1 base and 6 bases, in that order; junction bases with no gene match: 9. This CDR3 is 16 amino acids long. Per the germline V gene, CDR1 is LGHNA and CDR2 is YNFKEQ. The CDR3 loop reads CASSQAGGREWDTQYF. CDR3 in DNA: TGTGCCAGCAGCCAAGCGGGGGGGCGGGAGTGGGATACGCAGTATTTT.

V and J are TRBV3-1 and TRBJ2-7; D uncertain. Germline CDR1 and CDR2: LGHDT and YNNKEL (reference sequence). Trimming stripped 1 base from V and 8 bases from J, with 12 bases between. The CDR3 has 13 amino acids. CDR3 coding DNA: TGTGCCAGCAGCCAAGCCGGCCTCGAGAAGCAGTACTTC. Translated, it gives CASSQAGLEKQYF.

The CDR3 nucleotides are TGCAGTGCTACGACGGGGGGGACCCAGTACTTC. Its protein is CSATTGGTQYF. V gene TRBV20-1 combines with J gene TRBJ2-5; TRBD2 matches 7 bases. The CDR3 runs to 11 residues. Unmatched junction bases numbered 3, after V lost 4 bases and J lost 7 bases. The germline gives CDR1 DFQATT, CDR2 SNEGSKA (reference sequence).

Comment on this clonotype: One junction end disagrees with the germline gene, perhaps due to a read error. The gene calls are TRBV5-6 and TRBJ2-6, with unresolved D. This CDR3 spans 16 amino acids. Germline lookup yields CDR1 SGHDT and CDR2 YYEEEE. The CDR3, as DNA: TGTGCCATCAGCCCCCGGATCCGCGGCTGGGCCAACGTCCTGACTTTC. Residues: CAISPRIRGWANVLTF.

Only a few counts were recorded for this clonotype. The chain couples TRBV11-2 to TRBJ2-4; D is uncertain. Trimming shortened V by 0 bases and J by 2 bases, and 14 bases separated the two germline ends. The CDR3 covers 17 residues. The germline V gene encodes CDR1 SGHAT and CDR2 FQNNGV. DNA for the CDR3: TGTGCCAGCAGCTTAGATCTAACTCGCTTTACCAAAAACATTCAGTACTTC. Its protein is CASSLDLTRFTKNIQYF.

The V gene is TRBV18, the J gene TRBJ2-1, with no clear D. The CDR3 sequence is 16 residues long. Trimming shortened V by 2 bases and J by 4 bases, and 15 bases separated the two germline ends. Germline V gene data show CDR1 as KGHSH and CDR2 as LQKENI. As DNA, the CDR3 is TGTGCCAGCTCACCATCTCCCTCAGACCGGTACAATGAGCAGTTCTTC. Its translation is CASSPSPSDRYNEQFF. The whole variable domain, filled in from reference TRBV18 and TRBJ2-1, reads NAGVMQNPRHLVRRRGQEARLRCSPMKGHSHVYWYRQLPEEGLKFMVYLQKENIIDESGMPKERFSAEFPKEGPSILRIQQVVRGDSAAYFCASSPSPSDRYNEQFFGPGTRLTVL.

This clonotype has just a few counts. The chain is built from TRBV6-2 or TRBV6-3 and TRBJ1-1; maybe TRBD1 (5 bases). The CDR3 runs to 15 residues. Trimming shortened V by 6 bases and J by 7 bases, and 21 bases separated the two germline ends. Germline CDR1 and CDR2: MNHEY and SVGEGT. CDR3 sequence (DNA): TGTGCCAGCAGCCCCCCGGGGGGGATCGGTGGTGAAGCTTTCTTT. Its translation: CASSPPGGIGGEAFF.

The chain couples TRBV10-3 to TRBJ2-3, with D perhaps TRBD1 or TRBD2 (5 bases each). The germline V gene has CDR1 ENHRY and CDR2 SYGVKD. The V end lost 8 bases, the J end lost 4 bases, and 13 bases lay between the germline ends. This CDR3 contains 13 residues. CDR3 amino acids: CAIRGGLPDTQYF. The CDR3, as DNA: TGTGCCATCCGTGGGGGATTGCCAGATACGCAGTATTTT.

The rearrangement uses TRBV6-2 or TRBV6-3 and TRBJ1-6; D remains unclear. Deletions cut 11 bases from V and 9 bases from J, with 14 bases between. Germline values: CDR1 MNHEY, CDR2 SVGEGT. This CDR3 spans 12 amino acids. The CDR3: CAGRSGPSPLHF. The CDR3 DNA follows: TGTGCCGGACGATCAGGCCCTTCACCCCTCCACTTT.

In this sample, this clonotype turned up once. A read error may explain this, as a much larger clone is one base away. J is TRBJ1-5 and V is TRBV10-3; D call uncertain. This CDR3 region has 13 residues. Germline loops: CDR1 ENHRY, CDR2 SYGVKD. CDR3: CAIIESVTQPQHF. In nucleotides, the CDR3 is TGTGCCATCATTGAGTCCGTGACCCAGCCCCAGCATTTT.

CDR3 amino acids: CASSRNRGNNEQFF. CDR3 DNA: TGTGCCAGCAGCCGCAACAGGGGGAATAACGAGCAGTTCTTC. The rearrangement joins TRBV6-1 to TRBJ2-1; 8 bases are a match to TRBD1. V trimming: 6 bases; J trimming: 10 bases; junction bases outside the gene matches: 11. The CDR3 is 14 residues long. The germline gives CDR1 MNHNS, CDR2 SASEGT.

J is TRBJ2-7 and V is TRBV5-1; no clear D. The CDR3 is 15 residues long. The V and J ends lost 4 bases and 2 bases respectively, with 16 bases between them. CDR1 is SGHRS, CDR2 YFSETQ, per germline. CDR3 loop: CASSSERRKAYEQYF. The DNA for the CDR3 is TGCGCCAGCAGCAGCGAGCGACGAAAAGCCTACGAGCAGTACTTC.

The chain links TRBV20-1 to TRBJ2-1; D not certain. Germline CDR1 reads DFQATT; CDR2 reads SNEGSKA (reference sequence). The CDR3 length is 14 residues. V was cut by 1 base and J by 4 bases, with 11 bases left in between. DNA of the CDR3: TGCAGTGCTAGAGTCAGGTCGGGTTACAATGAGCAGTTCTTC. It is translated as CSARVRSGYNEQFF.

V gene TRBV9 combines with J gene TRBJ1-1; maybe TRBD1 (5 bases). CDR1 and CDR2 (germline): SGDLS, YYNGEE. V lost 0 bases to trimming and J lost 6 bases, with 15 bases between them. The CDR3 is 15 residues long. In nucleotides, the CDR3 is TGTGCCAGCAGCGTAGTCACAGGAGTTAGGTCTGAAGCTTTCTTT. Translating gives CASSVVTGVRSEAFF. Supplemented by reference TRBV9 and TRBJ1-1, the full variable domain reads DSGVTQTPKHLITATGQRVTLRCSPRSGDLSVYWYQQSLDQGLQFLIQYYNGEERAKGNILERFSAQQFPDLHSELNLSSLELGDSALYFCASSVVTGVRSEAFFGQGTRLTVV.

The chain links TRBV4-3 to TRBJ1-5; the D gene is possibly TRBD1 (5 bases). Trimming stripped 0 bases from V and 2 bases from J, with 8 bases between. The germline V gene encodes CDR1 LGHNA and CDR2 YSLEER. This CDR3 contains 15 residues. The CDR3 nucleotides read TGCGCCAGCAGCCAAGAGGGAGGGGGCAATCAGCCCCAGCATTTT. Protein: CASSQEGGGNQPQHF.

The V gene is TRBV6-2 or TRBV6-3, the J gene TRBJ2-1; 10 bases are shared with TRBD2. There are 14 residues in the CDR3. V shed 8 bases, J shed 4 bases, and the junction held 5 bases outside the gene matches. The germline CDR1 and CDR2 sequences are MNHEY and SVGEGT. CDR3 coding DNA: TGTGCCAGCGGAAAAGCGGGGGGGTACAATGAGCAGTTCTTC. Translation: CASGKAGGYNEQFF.

The CDR3 reads CSASAGTGNTGELFF. CDR3 coding DNA: TGCAGTGCTAGCGCCGGGACAGGGAACACCGGGGAGCTGTTTTTT. The chain carries TRBV20-1 and TRBJ2-2; 8 nucleotides match TRBD1. The germline gives CDR1 DFQATT, CDR2 SNEGSKA (reference sequence). The CDR3 is 15 residues long. After removal of 3 bases from V and 1 base from J, the junction contained 4 bases not matched to a gene.